The source of this T cell receptor (beta chain) is a study of OX40 agonist ivuxolimab in advanced cancers. Study as a whole: In this cohort, patients received ivuxolimab, an agonistic anti-OX40 (CD134) antibody. There were three patients with partial responses, one having hepatocellular carcinoma and two cutaneous melanoma. Patients received ivuxolimab, an intravenous treatment, every 2 weeks at 0.01 to 10 mg/kg. Eligibility rules accepted prior anti-PD-1, anti-PD-L1 or anti-CTLA-4 therapy, and 35% to 40% had some.

The CDR3 extends over 19 amino acids. Germline CDR1 reads SGHKS; CDR2 reads YYEKEE (reference sequence). Trimming cost V 2 bases and J 5 bases, with 28 bases left between them. The repertoire was sequenced with immunoSEQ multiplex PCR; TCRdb's copy has only in-frame clones and lacks some. The sample includes about 68,000 clones, roughly 80% of them seen just once. This clone was recorded once. The starting material was CD4+ or CD8+ T cells sorted from blood, obtained in a trial of the OX40 agonist ivuxolimab. The chain carries TRBV5-5 and TRBJ2-5; possible D gene TRBD1, 6 bases. The clonotype originates from an adult with an advanced solid tumor such as melanoma, head and neck, liver or kidney cancer. CDR3 sequence: CASSFRTPLLGAPGETQYF. DNA of the CDR3: TGTGCCAGCAGCTTTAGAACACCCCTACTGGGGGCCCCTGGGGAGACCCAGTACTTC.